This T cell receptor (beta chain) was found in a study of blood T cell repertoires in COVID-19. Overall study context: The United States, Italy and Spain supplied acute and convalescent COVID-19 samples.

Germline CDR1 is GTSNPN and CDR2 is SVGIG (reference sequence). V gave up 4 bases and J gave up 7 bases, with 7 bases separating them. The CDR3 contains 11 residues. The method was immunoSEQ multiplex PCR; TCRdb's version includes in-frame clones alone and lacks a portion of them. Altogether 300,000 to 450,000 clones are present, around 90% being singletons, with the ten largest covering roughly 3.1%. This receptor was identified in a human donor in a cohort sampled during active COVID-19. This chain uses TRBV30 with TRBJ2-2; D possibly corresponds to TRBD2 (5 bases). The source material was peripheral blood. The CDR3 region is CAWNEGGELFF. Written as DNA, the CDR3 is TGTGCCTGGAACGAGGGCGGGGAGCTGTTTTTT. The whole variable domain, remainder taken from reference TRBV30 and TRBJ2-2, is SQTIHQWPATLVQPVGSPLSLECTVEGTSNPNLYWYRQAAGRGLQLLFYSVGIGQISSEVPQNLSASRPQDRQFILSSKKLLLSDSGFYLCAWNEGGELFFGEGSRLTVL.